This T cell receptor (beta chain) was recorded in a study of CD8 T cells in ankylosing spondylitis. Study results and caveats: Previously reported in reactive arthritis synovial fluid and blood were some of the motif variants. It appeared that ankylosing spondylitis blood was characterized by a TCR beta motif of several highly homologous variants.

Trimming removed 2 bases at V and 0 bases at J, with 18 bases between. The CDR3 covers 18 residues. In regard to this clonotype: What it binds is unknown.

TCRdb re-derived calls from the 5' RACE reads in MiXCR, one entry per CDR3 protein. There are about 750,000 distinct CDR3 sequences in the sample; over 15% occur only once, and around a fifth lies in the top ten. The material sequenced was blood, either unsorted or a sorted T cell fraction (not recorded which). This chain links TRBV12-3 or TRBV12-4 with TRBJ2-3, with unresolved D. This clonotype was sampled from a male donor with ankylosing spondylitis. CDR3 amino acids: CASSLNPHSGTSTDTQYF. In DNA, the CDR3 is TGTGCCAGCAGTTTAAACCCCCACTCTGGTACTAGCACAGATACGCAGTATTTT.